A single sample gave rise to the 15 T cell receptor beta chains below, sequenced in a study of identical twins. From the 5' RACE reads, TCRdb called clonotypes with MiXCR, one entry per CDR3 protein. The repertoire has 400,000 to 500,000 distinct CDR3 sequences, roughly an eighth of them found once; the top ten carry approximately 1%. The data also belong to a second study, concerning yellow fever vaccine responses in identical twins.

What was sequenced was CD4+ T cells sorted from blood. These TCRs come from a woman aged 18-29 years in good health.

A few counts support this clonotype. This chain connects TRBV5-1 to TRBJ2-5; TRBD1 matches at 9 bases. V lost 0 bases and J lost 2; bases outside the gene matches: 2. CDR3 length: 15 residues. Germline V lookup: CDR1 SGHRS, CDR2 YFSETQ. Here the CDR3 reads CASSLEGQGQETQYF. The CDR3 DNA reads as TGCGCCAGCAGCTTGGAGGGACAGGGACAAGAGACCCAGTACTTC.

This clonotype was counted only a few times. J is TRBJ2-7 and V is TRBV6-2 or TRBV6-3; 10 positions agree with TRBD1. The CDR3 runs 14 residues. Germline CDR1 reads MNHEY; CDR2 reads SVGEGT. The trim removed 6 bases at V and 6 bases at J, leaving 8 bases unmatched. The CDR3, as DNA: TGTGCCAGCAGCCTCGGGACAGGGGCGGTCGAGCAGTACTTC. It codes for CASSLGTGAVEQYF.

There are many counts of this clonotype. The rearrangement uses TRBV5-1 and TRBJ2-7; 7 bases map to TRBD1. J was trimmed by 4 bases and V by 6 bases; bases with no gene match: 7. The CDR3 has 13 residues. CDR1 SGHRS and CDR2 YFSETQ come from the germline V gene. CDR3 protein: CASTPTGEYEQYF. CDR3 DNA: TGCGCCAGCACCCCTACAGGGGAGTACGAGCAGTACTTC.

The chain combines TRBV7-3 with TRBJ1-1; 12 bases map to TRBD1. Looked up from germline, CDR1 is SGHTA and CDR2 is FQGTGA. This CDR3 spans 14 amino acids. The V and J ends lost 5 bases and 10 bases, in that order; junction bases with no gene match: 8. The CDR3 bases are TGTGCCAGCAGCCCGGGACAGGGGGCCATTGGAGCTTTCTTT. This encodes CASSPGQGAIGAFF.

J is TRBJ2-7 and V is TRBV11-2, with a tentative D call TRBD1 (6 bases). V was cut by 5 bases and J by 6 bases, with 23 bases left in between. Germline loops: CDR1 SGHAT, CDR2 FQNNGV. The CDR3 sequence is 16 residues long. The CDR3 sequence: CASSPRQALVAGEQYF. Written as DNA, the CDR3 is TGTGCCAGCAGCCCCCGACAGGCTCTAGTGGCGGGCGAGCAGTACTTC.

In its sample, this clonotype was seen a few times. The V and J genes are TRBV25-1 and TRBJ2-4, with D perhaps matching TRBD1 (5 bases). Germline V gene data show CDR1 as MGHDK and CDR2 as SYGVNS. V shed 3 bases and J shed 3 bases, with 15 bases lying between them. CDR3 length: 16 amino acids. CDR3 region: CASSETDVGGKNIQYF. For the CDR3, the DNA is TGTGCCAGCAGTGAGACAGACGTCGGTGGCAAAAACATTCAGTACTTC.

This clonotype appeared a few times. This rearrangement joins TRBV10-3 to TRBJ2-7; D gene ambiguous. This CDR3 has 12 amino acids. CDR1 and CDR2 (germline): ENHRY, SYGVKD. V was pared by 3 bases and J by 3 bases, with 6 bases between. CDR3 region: CAISDIIYEQYF. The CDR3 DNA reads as TGTGCCATCAGTGATATCATCTACGAGCAGTACTTC.

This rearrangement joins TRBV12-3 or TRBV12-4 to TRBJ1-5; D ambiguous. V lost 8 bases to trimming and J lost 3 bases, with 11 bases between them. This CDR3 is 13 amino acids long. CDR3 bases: TGTGCCAGCCGCAGATGGGACAATCAGCCCCAGCATTTT. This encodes CASRRWDNQPQHF.

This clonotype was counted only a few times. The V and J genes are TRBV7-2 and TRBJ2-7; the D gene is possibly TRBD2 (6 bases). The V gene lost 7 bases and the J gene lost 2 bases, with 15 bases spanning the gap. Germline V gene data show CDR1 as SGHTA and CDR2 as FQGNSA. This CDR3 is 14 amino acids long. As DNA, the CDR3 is TGTGCCAGCACCTTGTCGGAGGGTGCCTACGAGCAGTACTTC. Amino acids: CASTLSEGAYEQYF.

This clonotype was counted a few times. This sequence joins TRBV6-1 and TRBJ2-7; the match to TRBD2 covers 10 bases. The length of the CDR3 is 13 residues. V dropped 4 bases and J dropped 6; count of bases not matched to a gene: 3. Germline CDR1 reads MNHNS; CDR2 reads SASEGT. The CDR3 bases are TGTGCCAGCAGTGCTAGCGGGAGTTCCGAGCAGTACTTC. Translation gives CASSASGSSEQYF.

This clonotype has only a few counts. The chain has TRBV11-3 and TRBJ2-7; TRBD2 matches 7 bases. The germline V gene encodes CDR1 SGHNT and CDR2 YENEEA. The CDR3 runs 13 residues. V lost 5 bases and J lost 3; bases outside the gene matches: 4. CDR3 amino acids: CASSRSGIYEQYF. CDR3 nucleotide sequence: TGTGCCAGCAGCCGGAGCGGGATCTACGAGCAGTACTTC. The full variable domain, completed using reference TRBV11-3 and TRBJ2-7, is EAGVVQSPRYKIIEKKQPVAFWCNPISGHNTLYWYLQNLGQGPELLIRYENEEAVDDSQLPKDRFSAERLKGVDSTLKIQPAELGDSAVYLCASSRSGIYEQYFGPGTRLTVT.

CDR3 sequence: CASRTCSSYNEQFF. The CDR3 DNA follows: TGTGCCAGCAGGACTTGCTCCTCCTACAATGAGCAGTTCTTC. This sequence joins TRBV25-1 and TRBJ2-1; D not certain. The CDR3 runs 14 residues. V shed 6 bases and J shed 0 bases, with 9 bases lying between them. The germline V gene has CDR1 MGHDK and CDR2 SYGVNS. Looking up the rest from reference TRBV25-1 and TRBJ2-1 gives the full variable domain: EADIYQTPRYLVIGTGKKITLECSQTMGHDKMYWYQQDPGMELHLIHYSYGVNSTEKGDLSSESTVSRIRTEHFPLTLESARPSHTSQYLCASRTCSSYNEQFFGPGTRLTVL.

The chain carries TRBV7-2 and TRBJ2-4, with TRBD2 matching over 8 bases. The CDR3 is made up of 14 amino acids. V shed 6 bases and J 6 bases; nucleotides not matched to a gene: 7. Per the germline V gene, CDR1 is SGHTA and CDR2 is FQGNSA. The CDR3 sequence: CASSSGEGLNIQYF. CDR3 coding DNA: TGTGCCAGCAGTAGCGGGGAGGGACTAAACATTCAGTACTTC.

The CDR3 is CASSPTGLASSTDTQYF. The CDR3 DNA is TGTGCCAGCAGTCCCACCGGTCTAGCTTCTAGCACAGATACGCAGTATTTT. The rearrangement links TRBV28 to TRBJ2-3, with D possibly being TRBD2 (5 bases). Germline lookup yields CDR1 MDHEN and CDR2 SYDVKM. The CDR3 is made up of 17 amino acids. V shed 5 bases and J shed 0 bases, with 18 bases lying between them. The entire variable domain, with the rest obtained from reference TRBV28 and TRBJ2-3, is as follows: DVKVTQSSRYLVKRTGEKVFLECVQDMDHENMFWYRQDPGLGLRLIYFSYDVKMKEKGDIPEGYSVSREKKERFSLILESASTNQTSMYLCASSPTGLASSTDTQYFGPGTRLTVL.

CDR3 amino acids: CASSLGEGSYNEQFF. The CDR3, as DNA: TGTGCCAGCAGCTTGGGGGAGGGCTCCTACAATGAGCAGTTCTTC. This rearrangement joins TRBV5-4 to TRBJ2-1; the match to TRBD2 covers 7 bases. Germline-derived CDR1 and CDR2 are SGHNT and YYREEE (reference sequence). V gave up 0 bases and J gave up 0 bases; unmatched junction bases: 0. This CDR3 has 15 amino acids.